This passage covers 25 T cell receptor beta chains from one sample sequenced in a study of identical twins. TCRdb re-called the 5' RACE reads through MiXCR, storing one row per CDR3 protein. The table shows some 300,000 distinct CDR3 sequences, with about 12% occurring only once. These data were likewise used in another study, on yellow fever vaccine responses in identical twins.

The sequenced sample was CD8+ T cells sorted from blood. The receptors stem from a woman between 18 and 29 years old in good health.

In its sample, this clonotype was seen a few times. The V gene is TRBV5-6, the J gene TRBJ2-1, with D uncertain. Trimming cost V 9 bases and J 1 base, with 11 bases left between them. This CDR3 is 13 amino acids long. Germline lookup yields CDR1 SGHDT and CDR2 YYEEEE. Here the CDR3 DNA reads TGTGCCATTACGAGTTGGTCCTACAATGAGCAGTTCTTC. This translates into CAITSWSYNEQFF.

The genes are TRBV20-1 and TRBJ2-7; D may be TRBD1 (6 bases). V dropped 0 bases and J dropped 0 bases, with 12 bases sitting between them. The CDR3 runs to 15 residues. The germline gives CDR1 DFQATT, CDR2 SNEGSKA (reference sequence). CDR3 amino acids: CSARDIVDSSYEQYF. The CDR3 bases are TGCAGTGCTAGAGATATTGTGGACAGCTCCTACGAGCAGTACTTC.

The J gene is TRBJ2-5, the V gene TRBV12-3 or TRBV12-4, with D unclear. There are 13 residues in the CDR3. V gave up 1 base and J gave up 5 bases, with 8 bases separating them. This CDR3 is CASSLEHGETQYF. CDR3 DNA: TGTGCCAGCAGTTTAGAACATGGGGAGACCCAGTACTTC.

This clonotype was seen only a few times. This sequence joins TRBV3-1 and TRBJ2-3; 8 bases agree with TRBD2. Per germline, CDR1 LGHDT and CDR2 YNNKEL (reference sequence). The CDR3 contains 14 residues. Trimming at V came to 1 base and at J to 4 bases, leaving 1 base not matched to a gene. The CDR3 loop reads CASSQGGRPDTQYF. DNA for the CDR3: TGTGCCAGCAGCCAAGGCGGGAGGCCAGATACGCAGTATTTT.

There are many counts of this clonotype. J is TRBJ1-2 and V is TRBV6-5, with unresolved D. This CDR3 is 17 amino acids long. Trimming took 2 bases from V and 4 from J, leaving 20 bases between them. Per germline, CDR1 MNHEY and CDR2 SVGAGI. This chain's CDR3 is CASSYGSAKGLVYGYTF. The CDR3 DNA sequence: TGTGCCAGCAGTTACGGAAGTGCAAAAGGGCTGGTCTATGGCTACACCTTC.

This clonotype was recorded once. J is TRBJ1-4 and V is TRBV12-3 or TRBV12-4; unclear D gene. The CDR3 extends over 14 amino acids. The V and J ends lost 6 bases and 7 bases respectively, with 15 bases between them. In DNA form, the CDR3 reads TGTGCCAGCAGCCCAGAGGCGTTTTTTGAAAAACTGTTTTTT. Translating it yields CASSPEAFFEKLFF.

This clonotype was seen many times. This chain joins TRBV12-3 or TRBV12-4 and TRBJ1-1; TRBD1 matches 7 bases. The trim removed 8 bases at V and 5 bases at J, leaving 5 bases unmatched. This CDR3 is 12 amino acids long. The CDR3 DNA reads TGTGCCAGCTCAGGACAGGAGACTGAAGCTTTCTTT. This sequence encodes CASSGQETEAFF.

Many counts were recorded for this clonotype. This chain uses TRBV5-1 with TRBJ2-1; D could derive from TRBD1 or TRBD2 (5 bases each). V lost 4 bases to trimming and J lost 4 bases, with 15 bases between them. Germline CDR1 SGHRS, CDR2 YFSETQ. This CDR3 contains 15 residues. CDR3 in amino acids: CASSLGVASYNEQFF. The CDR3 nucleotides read TGCGCCAGCAGCCTGGGGGTAGCGTCGTACAATGAGCAGTTCTTC.

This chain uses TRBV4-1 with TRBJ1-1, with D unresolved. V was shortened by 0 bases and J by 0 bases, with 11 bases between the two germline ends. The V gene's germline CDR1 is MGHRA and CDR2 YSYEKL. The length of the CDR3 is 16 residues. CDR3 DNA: TGCGCCAGCAGCCAAGATCGTGGTTCTATGAACACTGAAGCTTTCTTT. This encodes CASSQDRGSMNTEAFF.

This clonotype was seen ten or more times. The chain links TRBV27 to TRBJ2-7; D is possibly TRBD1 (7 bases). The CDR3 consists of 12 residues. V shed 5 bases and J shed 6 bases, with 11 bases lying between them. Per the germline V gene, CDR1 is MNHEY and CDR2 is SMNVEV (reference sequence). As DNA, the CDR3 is TGTGCCAGCAGTCAGCAGGGGGGCGAGCAGTACTTC. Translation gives CASSQQGGEQYF.

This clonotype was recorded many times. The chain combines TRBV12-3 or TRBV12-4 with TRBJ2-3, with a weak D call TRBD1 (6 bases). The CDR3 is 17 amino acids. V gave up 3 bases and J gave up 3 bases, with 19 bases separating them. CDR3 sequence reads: CASSFRFGQSGTDTQYF. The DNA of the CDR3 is TGTGCCAGCAGTTTCCGATTTGGACAGAGTGGGACAGATACGCAGTATTTT.

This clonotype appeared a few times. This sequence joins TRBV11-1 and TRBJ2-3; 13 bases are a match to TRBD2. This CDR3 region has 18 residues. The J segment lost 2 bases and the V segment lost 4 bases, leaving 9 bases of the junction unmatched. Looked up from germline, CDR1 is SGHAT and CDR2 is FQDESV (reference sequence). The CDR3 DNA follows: TGTGCCAGCAGCTCTACTAGCGGGAGGGCCGCATTCACAGATACGCAGTATTTT. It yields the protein CASSSTSGRAAFTDTQYF.

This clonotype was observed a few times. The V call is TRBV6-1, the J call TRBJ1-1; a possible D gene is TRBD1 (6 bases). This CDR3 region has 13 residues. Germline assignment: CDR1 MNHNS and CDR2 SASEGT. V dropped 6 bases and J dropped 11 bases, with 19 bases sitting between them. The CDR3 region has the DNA TGTGCCAGCAGCCCCCGACAGGCCAGAGACGCTTTCTTT. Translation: CASSPRQARDAFF.

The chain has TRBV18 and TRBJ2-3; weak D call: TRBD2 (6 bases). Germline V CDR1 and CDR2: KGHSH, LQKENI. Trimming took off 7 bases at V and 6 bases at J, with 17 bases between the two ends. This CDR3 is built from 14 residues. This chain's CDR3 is CASYTWRDPDTQYF. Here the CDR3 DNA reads TGTGCCAGCTACACTTGGCGGGATCCTGATACGCAGTATTTT.

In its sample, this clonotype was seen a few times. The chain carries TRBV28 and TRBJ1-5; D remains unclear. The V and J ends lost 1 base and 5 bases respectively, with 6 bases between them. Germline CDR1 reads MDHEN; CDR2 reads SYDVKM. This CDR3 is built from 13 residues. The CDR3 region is CASSLSEHQPQHF. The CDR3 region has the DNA TGTGCCAGCAGTTTATCCGAGCATCAGCCCCAGCATTTT.

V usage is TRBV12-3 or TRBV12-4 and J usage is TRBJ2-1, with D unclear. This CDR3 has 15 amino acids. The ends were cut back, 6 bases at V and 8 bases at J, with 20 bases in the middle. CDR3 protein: CASSGLTGPAHEQFF. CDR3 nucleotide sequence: TGTGCCAGCAGCGGGCTCACGGGCCCGGCACATGAGCAGTTCTTC.

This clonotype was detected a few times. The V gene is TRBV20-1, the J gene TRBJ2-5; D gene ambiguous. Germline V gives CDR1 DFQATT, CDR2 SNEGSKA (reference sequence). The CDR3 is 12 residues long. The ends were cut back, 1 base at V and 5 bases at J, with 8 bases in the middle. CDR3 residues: CSARGLRETQYF. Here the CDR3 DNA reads TGCAGTGCTAGAGGACTGCGGGAGACCCAGTACTTC.

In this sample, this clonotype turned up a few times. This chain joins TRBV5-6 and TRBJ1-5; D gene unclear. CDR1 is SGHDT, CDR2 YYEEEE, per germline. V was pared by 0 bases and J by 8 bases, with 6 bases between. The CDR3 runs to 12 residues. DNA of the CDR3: TGTGCCAGCAGCTTGGGCGGTGAGCCCCAGCATTTT. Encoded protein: CASSLGGEPQHF.

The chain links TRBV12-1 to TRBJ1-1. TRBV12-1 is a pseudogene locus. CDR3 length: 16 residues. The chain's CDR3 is CASSFGLELWDTEAFF. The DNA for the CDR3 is TGTGCCAGCAGCTTTGGTTTGGAGCTCTGGGACACTGAAGCTTTCTTT.

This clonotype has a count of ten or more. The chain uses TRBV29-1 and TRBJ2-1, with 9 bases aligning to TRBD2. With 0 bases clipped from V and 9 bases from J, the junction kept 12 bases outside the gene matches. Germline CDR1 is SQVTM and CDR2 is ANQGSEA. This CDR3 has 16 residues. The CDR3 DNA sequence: TGCAGCGTTGAAGACCAAATAGCGGGAGCTCCGCGTGAGCAGTTCTTC. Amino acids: CSVEDQIAGAPREQFF.

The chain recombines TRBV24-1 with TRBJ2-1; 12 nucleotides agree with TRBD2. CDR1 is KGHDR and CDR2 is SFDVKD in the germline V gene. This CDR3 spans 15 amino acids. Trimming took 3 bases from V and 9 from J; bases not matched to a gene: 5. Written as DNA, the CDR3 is TGTGCCACCAGTGATCCTAGCGGGGGGGCCCCTGAGCAGTTCTTC. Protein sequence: CATSDPSGGAPEQFF.

In DNA form, the CDR3 reads TGTGCCATCAGTGAGTCGCTTTTGGCAACCCTAAGGAGTGAGCAGTTCTTC. Translating it yields CAISESLLATLRSEQFF. V is TRBV10-3 and J is TRBJ2-1; D is unresolved. The V gene lost 0 bases and the J gene lost 9 bases, with 21 bases spanning the gap. Germline CDR1 and CDR2: ENHRY and SYGVKD. CDR3 size: 17 residues.

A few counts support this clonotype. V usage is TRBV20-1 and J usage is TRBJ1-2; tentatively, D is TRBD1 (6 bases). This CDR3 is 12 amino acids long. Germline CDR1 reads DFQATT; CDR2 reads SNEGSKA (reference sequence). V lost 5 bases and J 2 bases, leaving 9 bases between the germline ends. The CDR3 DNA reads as TGCAGTGCTGGTGACAGGAACTATGGCTACACCTTC. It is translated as CSAGDRNYGYTF.

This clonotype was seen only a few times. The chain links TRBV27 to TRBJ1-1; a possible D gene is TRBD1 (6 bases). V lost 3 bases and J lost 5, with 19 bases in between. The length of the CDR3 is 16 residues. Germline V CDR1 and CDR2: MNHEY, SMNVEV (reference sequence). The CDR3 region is CASSFGWEGVRTEAFF. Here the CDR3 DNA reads TGTGCCAGCAGTTTTGGTTGGGAGGGGGTTAGGACTGAAGCTTTCTTT.

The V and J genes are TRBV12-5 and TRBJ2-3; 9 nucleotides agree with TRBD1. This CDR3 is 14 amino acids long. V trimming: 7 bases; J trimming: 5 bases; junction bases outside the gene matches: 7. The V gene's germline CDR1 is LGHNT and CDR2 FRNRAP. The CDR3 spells CASAMGQGRDTQYF. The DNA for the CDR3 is TGTGCTAGTGCTATGGGACAGGGACGAGATACGCAGTATTTT.